This TCR beta chain was sequenced in a study of cytomegalovirus exposure and HLA in healthy donors. 13 Jbeta primers and 60 Vbeta primers were used for the PCR. In the authors' workflow: In a later analysis, about 11 million of 83 million or so unique beta chains occurred in at least two donors. TCRdb keeps only in-frame clones here, not all; method: immunoSEQ multiplex PCR. D and trimming come from the DNA, and the V and J calls and clone size come from that table. This sample carries roughly 140,000 clones, just under 85% of them seen once, and the ten largest clones take around a tenth. This CDR3 region has 13 residues. The ends lost 11 bases at V and 4 bases at J; junction bases unmatched: 4. Per germline, CDR1 ENHRY and CDR2 SYGVKD. This clone was observed a handful of times.

This chain joins TRBV10-3 and TRBJ2-1; 11 bases align to TRBD1. This sequence originates from a woman aged 60-75 years in good health and CMV-seropositive. Input material: PBMCs. The CDR3 here is CAVGTGGYNEQFF. Here the CDR3 DNA reads TGTGCCGTCGGGACAGGGGGGTACAATGAGCAGTTCTTC.